This T cell receptor (beta chain) comes out of a study of blood T cell repertoires in COVID-19. In the study overall: Spain, Italy and the United States supplied samples that represented acute and convalescent COVID-19. In each case, the material was cDNA or gDNA derived from T cells, B-cell-depleted T cells, or PBMCs.

Methods used by the authors: Estimation of nucleated cell counts relied on the amplification of reference gene primers. The table came from immunoSEQ multiplex PCR; TCRdb's copy has only in-frame clones and leaves some out. V, J and clone size are those of that table, while D and trimming were read from the DNA. The table includes tens of thousands of clones, approximately 85% detected once. CDR3 size: 17 residues. Unmatched junction bases numbered 14, after V lost 7 bases and J lost 1 base. Germline V gives CDR1 LNHDA, CDR2 SQIVND (reference sequence). This chain connects TRBV19 to TRBJ1-1; 8 bases agree with TRBD1. The TCR sequence derives from a human donor in a cohort sampled during active COVID-19. The specimen sequenced was peripheral blood. The CDR3 spells CASTITGQGRANTEAFF. As DNA, the CDR3 is TGTGCCAGTACCATAACCGGACAGGGCCGGGCGAACACTGAAGCTTTCTTT.